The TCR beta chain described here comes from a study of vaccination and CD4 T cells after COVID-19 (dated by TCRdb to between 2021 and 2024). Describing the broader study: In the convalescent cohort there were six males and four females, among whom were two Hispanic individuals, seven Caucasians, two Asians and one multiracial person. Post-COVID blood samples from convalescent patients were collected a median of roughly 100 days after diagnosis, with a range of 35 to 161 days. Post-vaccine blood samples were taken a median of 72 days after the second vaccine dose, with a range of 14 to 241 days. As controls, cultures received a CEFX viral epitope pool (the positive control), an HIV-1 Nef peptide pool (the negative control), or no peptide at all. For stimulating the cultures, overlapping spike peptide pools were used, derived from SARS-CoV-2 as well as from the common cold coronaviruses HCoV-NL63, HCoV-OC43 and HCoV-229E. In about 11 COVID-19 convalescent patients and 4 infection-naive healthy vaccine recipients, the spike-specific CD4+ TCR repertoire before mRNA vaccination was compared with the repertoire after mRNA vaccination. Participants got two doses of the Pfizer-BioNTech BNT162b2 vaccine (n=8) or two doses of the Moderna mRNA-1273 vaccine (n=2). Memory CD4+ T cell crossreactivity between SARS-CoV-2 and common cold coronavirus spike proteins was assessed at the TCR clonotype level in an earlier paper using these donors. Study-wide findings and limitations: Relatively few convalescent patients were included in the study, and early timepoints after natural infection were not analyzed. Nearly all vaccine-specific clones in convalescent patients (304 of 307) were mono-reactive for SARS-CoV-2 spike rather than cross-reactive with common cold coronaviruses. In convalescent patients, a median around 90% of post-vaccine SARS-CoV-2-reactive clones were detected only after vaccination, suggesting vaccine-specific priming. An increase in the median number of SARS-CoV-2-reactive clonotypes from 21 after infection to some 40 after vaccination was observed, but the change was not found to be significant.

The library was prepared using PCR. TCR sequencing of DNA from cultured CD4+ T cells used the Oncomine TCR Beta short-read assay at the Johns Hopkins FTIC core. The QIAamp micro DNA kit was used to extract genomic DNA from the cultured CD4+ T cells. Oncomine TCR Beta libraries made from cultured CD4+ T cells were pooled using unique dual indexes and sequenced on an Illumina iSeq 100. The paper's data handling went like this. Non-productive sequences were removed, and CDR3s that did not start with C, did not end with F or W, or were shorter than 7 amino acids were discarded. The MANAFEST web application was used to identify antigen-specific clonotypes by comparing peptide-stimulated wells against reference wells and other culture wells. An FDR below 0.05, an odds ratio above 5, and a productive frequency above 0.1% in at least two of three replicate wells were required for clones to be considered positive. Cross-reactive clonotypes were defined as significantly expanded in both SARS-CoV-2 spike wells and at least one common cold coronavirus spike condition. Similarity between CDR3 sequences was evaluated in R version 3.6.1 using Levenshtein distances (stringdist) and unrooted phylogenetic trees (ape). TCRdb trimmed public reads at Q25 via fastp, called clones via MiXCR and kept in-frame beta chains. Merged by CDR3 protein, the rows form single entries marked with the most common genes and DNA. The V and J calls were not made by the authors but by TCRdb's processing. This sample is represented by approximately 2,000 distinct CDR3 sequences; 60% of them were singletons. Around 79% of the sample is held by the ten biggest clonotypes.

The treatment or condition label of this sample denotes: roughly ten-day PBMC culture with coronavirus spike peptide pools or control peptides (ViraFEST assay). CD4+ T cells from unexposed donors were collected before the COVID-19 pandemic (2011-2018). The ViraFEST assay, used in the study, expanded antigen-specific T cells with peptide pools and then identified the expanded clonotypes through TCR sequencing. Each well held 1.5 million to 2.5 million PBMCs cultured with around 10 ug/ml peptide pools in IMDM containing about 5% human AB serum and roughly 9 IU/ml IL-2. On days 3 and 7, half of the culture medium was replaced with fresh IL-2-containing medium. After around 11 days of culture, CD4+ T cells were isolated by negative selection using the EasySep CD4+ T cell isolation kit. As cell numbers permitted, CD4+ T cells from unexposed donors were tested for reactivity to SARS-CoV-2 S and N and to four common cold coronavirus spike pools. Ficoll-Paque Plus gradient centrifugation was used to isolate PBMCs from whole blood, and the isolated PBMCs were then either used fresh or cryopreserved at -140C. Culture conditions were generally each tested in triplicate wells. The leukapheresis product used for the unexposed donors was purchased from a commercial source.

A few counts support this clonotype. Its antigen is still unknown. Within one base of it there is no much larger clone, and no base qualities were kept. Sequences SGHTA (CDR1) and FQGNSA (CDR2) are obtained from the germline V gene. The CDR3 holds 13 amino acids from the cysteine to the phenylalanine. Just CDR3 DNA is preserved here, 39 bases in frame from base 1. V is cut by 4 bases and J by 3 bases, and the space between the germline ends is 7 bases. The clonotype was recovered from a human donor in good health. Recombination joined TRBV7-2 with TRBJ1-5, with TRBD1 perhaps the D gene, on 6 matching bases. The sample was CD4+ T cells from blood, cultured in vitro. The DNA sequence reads TGTGCCAGCAGCTGGGACAACAATCAGCCCCAGCATTTT. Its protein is CASSWDNNQPQHF.